This T cell receptor beta chain was documented in a study of early T cells in non-severe SARS-CoV-2 infection. Overall study: Unsorted whole-blood RNA was sequenced in bulk, leaving chains unpaired.

In its sample, this clonotype was seen many times. The protocol attached unique molecular identifiers to individual cDNA molecules. TCRdb used MiXCR to reprocess the 5' RACE reads, holding one entry per CDR3 protein. The table includes over 30,000 distinct CDR3 sequences, around 5.8% detected once. This CDR3 has 14 residues. The V and J ends lost 1 base and 7 bases respectively, with 11 bases between them. Germline V gives CDR1 SGHAT, CDR2 FQNNGV. The TCR sequence derives from an adult who was a healthcare worker with PCR-confirmed SARS-CoV-2 infection or an uninfected control (not recorded which). The sequenced sample was whole blood. This chain joins TRBV11-2 and TRBJ2-1; perhaps TRBD2 as D (5 bases). This CDR3 reads CASSLVRSGNEQFF. The CDR3 region has the DNA TGTGCCAGCAGCTTAGTACGATCGGGAAATGAGCAGTTCTTC.